The next 3 T cell receptor beta chains were all read from a single sample in a study of T cells in localized non-small cell lung cancer. This table comes from immunoSEQ multiplex PCR, and its TCRdb copy is limited to in-frame clones, with some not included. Of about 26,000 clones listed, 82% were seen once; the top ten hold 4.1%. The material sequenced was peripheral blood, taken before any cancer treatment. These receptors were obtained from a woman aged 40-69 years with stage I lung adenocarcinoma.

V is TRBV7-2 and J is TRBJ2-2, with D unresolved. Trimming shortened V by 1 base and J by 0 bases, and 12 bases separated the two germline ends. The V gene's germline CDR1 is SGHTA and CDR2 FQGNSA. The CDR3 has 17 residues. The CDR3: CASSLESQRANTGELFF. DNA of the CDR3: TGTGCCAGCAGCTTAGAGTCACAGCGAGCGAACACCGGGGAGCTGTTTTTT.

This clone was seen just once. The J gene is TRBJ1-1, the V gene TRBV30, with D tentatively TRBD1 (5 bases). There are 13 residues in the CDR3. Germline lookup yields CDR1 GTSNPN and CDR2 SVGIG (reference sequence). V lost 0 bases, J lost 3 bases, and 8 bases lay in between. The CDR3 nucleotides are TGTGCCTGGAGTGTACCAGGGTACACTGAAGCTTTCTTT. Translated: CAWSVPGYTEAFF. Complete variable domain (other parts from reference TRBV30 and TRBJ1-1): SQTIHQWPATLVQPVGSPLSLECTVEGTSNPNLYWYRQAAGRGLQLLFYSVGIGQISSEVPQNLSASRPQDRQFILSSKKLLLSDSGFYLCAWSVPGYTEAFFGQGTRLTVV.

The chain couples TRBV2 to TRBJ1-2; tentative D call: TRBD1 (5 bases). CDR1 is SNHLY, CDR2 FYNNEI, per germline. The length of the CDR3 is 13 residues. The V and J ends lost 5 bases and 4 bases respectively, with 11 bases between them. CDR3 residues: CASSRPGLYGYTF. CDR3 coding DNA: TGTGCCAGCAGTCGGCCGGGACTCTATGGCTACACCTTC.